This T cell receptor (beta chain) was sequenced in a study of T cell clusters in autoimmune cytopenias. Overall study: Healthy control donors averaged 56 years of age, with a median of 59 years.

TRB amplification used approximately 250 ng of peripheral blood genomic DNA. In germline, CDR1 is MNHEY, CDR2 SVGAGI. There are 14 residues in the CDR3. TRB was amplified by touch-down multiplex PCR, primer pools A and B combined. TCRdb re-called the multiplex PCR reads, yielding one record per CDR3 amino acid sequence without DNA. The sample holds more than 12,000 distinct CDR3 sequences. These data were also filed under a second study, of T cell repertoires in aging, cancer and after chemotherapy. That publication notes: Over several months to years, re-sampled healthy donor repertoires clearly shared clones. In cancer patients, declining TCR diversity with age involved lost richness and lost evenness.

The sequence derives from a human donor in good health. The sequenced material came from peripheral blood. The rearrangement joins TRBV6-5 to TRBJ2-7; TCRdb gives TRBD1 as the D gene, but with no DNA this cannot be confirmed. This chain's CDR3 is CASTSGAGFYEQYF.